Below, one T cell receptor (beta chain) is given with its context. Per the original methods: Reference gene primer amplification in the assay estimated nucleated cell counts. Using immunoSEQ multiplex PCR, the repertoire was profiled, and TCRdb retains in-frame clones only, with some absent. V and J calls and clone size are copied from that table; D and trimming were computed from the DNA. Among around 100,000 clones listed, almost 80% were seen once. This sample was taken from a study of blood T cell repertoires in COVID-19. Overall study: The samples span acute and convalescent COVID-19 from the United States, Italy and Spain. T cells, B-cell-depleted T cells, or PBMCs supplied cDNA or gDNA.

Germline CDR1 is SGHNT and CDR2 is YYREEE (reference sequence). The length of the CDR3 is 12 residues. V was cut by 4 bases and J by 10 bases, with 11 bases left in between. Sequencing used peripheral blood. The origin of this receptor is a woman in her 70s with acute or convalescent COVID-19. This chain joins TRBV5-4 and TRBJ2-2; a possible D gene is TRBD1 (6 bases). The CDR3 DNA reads TGTGCCAGCAGCGGGGGACAAGAGGAGCTGTTTTTT. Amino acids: CASSGGQEELFF.